The clone carrying this TCR beta chain was detected a few times. This record comes from a study of T-cell reconstitution after alpha-beta-depleted transplantation in children. After removal of 4 bases from V and 8 bases from J, the junction contained 5 bases not matched to a gene. Germline V gene data show CDR1 as SGHRS and CDR2 as YFSETQ. The CDR3 is 14 residues long. Unique molecular identifiers featured in how the TCRbeta library was prepared. TCRdb fed the PCR reads into MiXCR, producing one record per CDR3 protein. Here the sample spans around 800,000 distinct CDR3 sequences, approximately 15% being singletons.

The clonotype originates from a male patient between 10 and 17 years old who had a stem cell transplant for acute lymphoblastic leukemia, so the T cells may come from the graft donor. The source was PBMCs, mostly from graft donor cells, collected 360 days after TCRalphabeta/CD19-depleted stem cell transplant. The V gene is TRBV5-1, the J gene TRBJ2-1, with 11 bases identical to TRBD2. The CDR3 DNA reads TGCGCCAGCAGCCAGGGACTAGCGGACCATGAGCAGTTCTTC. Protein sequence: CASSQGLADHEQFF.